A selection of T cell receptor beta chains follows, all from one sample in a study of T cells in Graves' hyperthyroidism and ophthalmopathy. TCRdb redid the calling of the multiplex PCR reads with MiXCR, one entry per CDR3 protein. The table shows 400,000 to 500,000 distinct CDR3 sequences, with roughly 15% occurring only once. The sequencing input was blood. Receptors were obtained from a man younger than 35 with Graves' ophthalmopathy. The CDR3 runs from the conserved cysteine through the conserved F or W. D genes are given only for firm matches. Only part of the rows carry a size: once, few, many, or a class if the clone is expanded.

>many|TRBJ2-5|TRBV3-1|.
TGTGCCAGCAGCCATCCCCAGGGTGTGGAGACCCAGTACTTC
CASSHPQGVETQYF
>many|TRBJ2-1|TRBV30|.
TGTGCCTGGAGCAGGGTCAATGAGCAGTTCTTC
CAWSRVNEQFF
>many|TRBJ2-3|TRBV5-1|.
TGCGCCAGCAGCTTGGCCGCGACACCGAGCACAGATACGCAGTATTTT
CASSLAATPSTDTQYF
>.|TRBJ2-1|TRBV13|TRBD2
TGTGCCAGCAGCTTACTAGCGGGAGGGCTCACCTACAATGAGCAGTTCTTC
CASSLLAGGLTYNEQFF
>.|TRBJ2-5|TRBV30|TRBD2
TGTGCCTGGACTTGGGGGGGTGTAGAGACCCAGTACTTC
CAWTWGGVETQYF
>many|TRBJ2-7|TRBV27|TRBD1
TGTGCCAGCAGTTTATTGGGACAGGGGGTATCCGCCTACGAGCAGTACTTC
CASSLLGQGVSAYEQYF
>many|TRBJ1-1|TRBV9|.
TGTGCCAGCAGCGTAGCTGGGGGGGCAGGAACTGAAGCTTTCTTT
CASSVAGGAGTEAFF
>few|TRBJ2-2|TRBV5-1|.
TGCGCCAGCAAATCCCCGGGTGGCACCGGGGAGCTGTTTTTT
CASKSPGGTGELFF
>.|TRBJ1-2|TRBV24-1|.
TGTGCCACCAGTGATTCTTCTTATTATGGCTACACCTTC
CATSDSSYYGYTF
>few|TRBJ1-3|TRBV20-1|TRBD1
TGCAGTGCTACCCCCGTGGACAGGGGTGGAAACACCATATATTTT
CSATPVDRGGNTIYF
>many|TRBJ1-2|TRBV7-2|TRBD1
TGTGCCAGCAGCTACCAGGGGGCTAGGGGCTACACCTTC
CASSYQGARGYTF
>.|TRBJ1-1|TRBV14|.
TGTGCCAGCAGCCGGAGTCCTGAAGCTTTCTTT
CASSRSPEAFF
>many|TRBJ2-7|TRBV3-1|.
TGTGCCAGCAGCCAAGACAACTCCTACGAGCAGTACTTC
CASSQDNSYEQYF
>few|TRBJ1-2|TRBV20-1|TRBD1
TGCAGTGCCCGTCCTCCGGGACAGGGCCTTTCTGGCTACACCTTC
CSARPPGQGLSGYTF
>many|TRBJ1-6|TRBV6-5|.
TGTGCCAGCAGTTACTCCCTCACCGGGCTCGGCTCCTATAATTCACCCCTCCACTTT
CASSYSLTGLGSYNSPLHF
>few|TRBJ2-1|TRBV9|TRBD2
TGTGCCAGCAGCCAATATTCGGGTTTAGCGCGGGGGGGAGATGAGCAGTTCTTC
CASSQYSGLARGGDEQFF
>.|TRBJ1-1|TRBV7-9|.
TGTGCCAGCAGCAGACCGGGCGGACCGGGACAAAAGAAGACTGAAGCTTTCTTT
CASSRPGGPGQKKTEAFF
>many|TRBJ2-3|TRBV7-8|TRBD2
TGTGCCAGCAGAAAAGACTCTAGCGGAACATATACGCAGTATTTT
CASRKDSSGTYTQYF
>many|TRBJ2-7|TRBV10-2|TRBD2
TGCGCCAGCAGTGGGGGGACTAGCGGGAGCTACGAGCAGTACTTC
CASSGGTSGSYEQYF
>many|TRBJ2-3|TRBV6-5|TRBD2
TGTGCCAGCAGTTACTCGACCGGGACTAGCGGCACAGATACGCAGTATTTT
CASSYSTGTSGTDTQYF
>.|TRBJ1-5|TRBV20-1|TRBD1
TGCAGTGCTAGAGCCGGGACAGGGGCCCTGAATCAGCCCCAGCATTTT
CSARAGTGALNQPQHF
>many|TRBJ2-7|TRBV6-1|.
TGTGCCAGCAGTTACTCTGCGGGGCCCTACGAGCAGTACTTC
CASSYSAGPYEQYF
>.|TRBJ2-1|TRBV7-9|.
TGTGCCAGCAGCTCGTTACCTCTAAAAATAACGTTCTTC
CASSSLPLKITFF
>.|TRBJ2-7|TRBV19|.
TGTGCCAGTAGCTATCTCGACGAGCAGTACTTC
CASSYLDEQYF
>many|TRBJ2-3|TRBV20-1|TRBD2
TGCAGTGCTGCGGGACTAGCGGAGTCTAGCACAGATACGCAGTATTTT
CSAAGLAESSTDTQYF
>many|TRBJ2-7|TRBV15|.
TGTGCCACCAGCAGAGCCATCCCGTACGAGCAGTACTTC
CATSRAIPYEQYF
>.|TRBJ2-1|TRBV18|.
TGTGCCAGCTCACCCCCAGTCCCTTTCAATGAGCAGTTCTTC
CASSPPVPFNEQFF
>.|TRBJ1-4|TRBV5-1|.
TGCGCCAGCAGTACCGGAGGGGCAAGTGAAAAACTGTTTTTT
CASSTGGASEKLFF
>many|TRBJ2-1|TRBV27|.
TGTGCCAGCAAAGGGCCATTTTTCGATGAGCAGTTCTTC
CASKGPFFDEQFF
>many|TRBJ1-6|TRBV12-3/TRBV12-4|.
TGTGCCAGCAGTTTAGGGGCAGGTTATAATTCACCCCTCCACTTT
CASSLGAGYNSPLHF
>many|TRBJ2-1|TRBV7-8|.
TGTGCCAGCAGCGAGGCGGGCATCCCCCTCTACAATGAGCAGTTCTTC
CASSEAGIPLYNEQFF
>many|TRBJ2-5|TRBV2|.
TGTGCCAGCAGCCAGGCGTTAGGGGGTGGAAAGACCCAGTACTTC
CASSQALGGGKTQYF
>many|TRBJ1-6|TRBV20-1|.
TGCAGTGCTAGAGACCGGAGAGGCGGCGGTTCACCCCTCCACTTT
CSARDRRGGGSPLHF